This T cell receptor beta chain was captured in a study of tumor-infiltrating lymphocytes in primary liver carcinoma. The authors made TCR beta cDNA from about 500 ng total RNA with a constant-region primer. For TCR beta, libraries were produced by three nested multiplex PCR rounds using slightly modified ARM-PCR. Running 10 cycles apiece, the first two PCR rounds relied on TRBV1-TRBV30 forward primers together with a C-beta reverse primer. TCRdb reprocessed the multiplex PCR reads via MiXCR and lists one record per CDR3 protein. The table includes 90,000 to 150,000 distinct CDR3 sequences, around 65% detected once. The CDR3 totals 17 residues. Germline V gene lookup returns CDR1 SQVTM and CDR2 ANQGSEA. Remarks on this clonotype: The junction differs from germline at one of its ends, possibly a read error.

Investigators took RNA and DNA out together from 20-30 mg of unsorted bulk tissue. None of the patients had received treatment, and all had chronic HBV infection. The sequenced sample was tumor-adjacent normal liver tissue. V gene TRBV29-1 combines with J gene TRBJ2-2; 13 positions agree with TRBD2. The receptor was isolated from a woman aged 60-75 years with primary liver carcinoma and hepatitis B virus infection. The DNA of the CDR3 is TGCAGCGTTGAAGGGACTAGCGGGAGCTTGAACGCCGGGGAGCTGCTTTTT. It codes for CSVEGTSGSLNAGELLF.